The 20 T cell receptor beta chains below were found in one sample sequenced in a study of post-analysis software for immune sequencing data. TCR beta cDNA libraries included unique molecular identifiers. From the PCR reads, TCRdb called clonotypes with MiXCR, one entry per CDR3 protein. This sample has hundreds of thousands of distinct CDR3 sequences, with approximately 59% found just once. These receptors' targets are unknown. Findings of the study overall: In patients, about 5 TRBV segments were more frequent than in controls, with TRBV5-6, TRBV5-1 and TRBV20-1 among them.

The sample consisted of blood. The origin of the receptors is a girl aged 2-10 years with multiple sclerosis.

J is TRBJ2-1 and V is TRBV29-1; 9 nucleotides align to TRBD2. Germline CDR1 reads SQVTM; CDR2 reads ANQGSEA. J was trimmed by 8 bases and V by 6 bases; bases with no gene match: 8. The CDR3 length is 13 residues. As DNA, the CDR3 is TGCAGCGTAACGACTAGCGGAAACGATGAGCAGTTCTTC. It translates to CSVTTSGNDEQFF.

This clonotype was seen a few times. The chain links TRBV28 to TRBJ2-3; weak D call: TRBD1 (5 bases). V was trimmed by 7 bases and J by 0 bases, leaving 11 bases between them. Germline loops: CDR1 MDHEN, CDR2 SYDVKM. This CDR3 has 14 residues. This CDR3 is CASKTDPSTDTQYF. In DNA, the CDR3 is TGTGCCAGCAAGACAGATCCTAGCACAGATACGCAGTATTTT.

The rearrangement links TRBV3-1 to TRBJ2-7, with a weak D call TRBD2 (6 bases). This CDR3 comprises 15 residues. Germline values: CDR1 LGHDT, CDR2 YNNKEL (reference sequence). The V and J ends lost 0 bases and 7 bases respectively, with 16 bases between them. CDR3 sequence (DNA): TGTGCCAGCAGCCAAGAGAGTAGCGGCCTAGGGGAGCAGTACTTC. This codes for CASSQESSGLGEQYF.

In this sample, this clonotype turned up a few times. The rearrangement links TRBV6-5 to TRBJ2-1; the D is unclear. This CDR3 is built from 13 residues. Trimming pared 11 bases from V and 2 bases from J, leaving 13 bases between. Looked up from germline, CDR1 is MNHEY and CDR2 is SVGAGI. CDR3 amino acids: CAASRLPYNEQFF. The CDR3 DNA is TGTGCCGCTTCCCGTCTCCCCTACAATGAGCAGTTCTTC.

The rearrangement joins TRBV4-2 to TRBJ2-1; 7 positions match TRBD1. Germline V gene sequence: CDR1 LGHNA, CDR2 YNFKEQ. This CDR3 contains 15 residues. V trimming: 1 base; J trimming: 6 bases; junction bases outside the gene matches: 6. The CDR3 loop is CASSQGSDRPNEQFF. The CDR3 DNA is TGTGCCAGCAGCCAAGGTTCGGACAGGCCCAATGAGCAGTTCTTC.

This chain connects TRBV10-3 to TRBJ1-2; D is uncertain. The germline V and J ends were trimmed by 8 bases and 4 bases, with 11 bases remaining between them. The CDR3 totals 12 residues. CDR1 ENHRY and CDR2 SYGVKD come from the germline V gene. Here the CDR3 DNA reads TGTGCCATCCCAAAAGACGGCTATGGCTACACCTTC. Protein product: CAIPKDGYGYTF.

The gene calls are TRBV11-2 and TRBJ2-7; 9 bases align to TRBD1. Unmatched junction bases numbered 9, after V lost 6 bases and J lost 3 bases. Germline lookup yields CDR1 SGHAT and CDR2 FQNNGV. This CDR3 has 15 residues. CDR3 protein: CASSLGQGIVYEQYF. CDR3 DNA: TGTGCCAGCAGTCTGGGACAGGGAATTGTCTACGAGCAGTACTTC.

This clonotype turned up a few times. The chain combines TRBV5-1 with TRBJ2-5; D is undetermined. The V end lost 2 bases, the J end lost 5 bases, and 13 bases lay between the germline ends. Germline V gene lookup returns CDR1 SGHRS and CDR2 YFSETQ. The CDR3 spans 14 residues. The CDR3 DNA follows: TGCGCCAGCAGCTTTGAGTCGGATCGGGAGACCCAGTACTTC. This codes for CASSFESDRETQYF.

This clonotype has only one observation. The chain recombines TRBV2 with TRBJ2-7; 13 bases map to TRBD2. The germline CDR1 and CDR2 sequences are SNHLY and FYNNEI. This CDR3 spans 16 amino acids. The J segment lost 2 bases and the V segment lost 6 bases, leaving 7 bases of the junction unmatched. The CDR3 loop is CASRDNGLAGAYEQYF. In DNA, the CDR3 is TGTGCCAGCAGAGACAACGGACTAGCGGGAGCCTACGAGCAGTACTTC.

This clonotype was seen a few times. The chain employs TRBV20-1 and TRBJ2-4; weak D call: TRBD2 (5 bases). The CDR3 is 14 residues long. The germline V gene encodes CDR1 DFQATT and CDR2 SNEGSKA (reference sequence). V was pared by 6 bases and J by 3 bases, with 15 bases between. The CDR3 sequence: CSADFGLSKNIQYF. Written as DNA, the CDR3 is TGCAGTGCCGACTTCGGACTGAGCAAAAACATTCAGTACTTC.

This clonotype was seen once. The chain joins TRBV5-6 to TRBJ2-7; 7 nucleotides match TRBD1. Unmatched junction bases numbered 7, after V lost 2 bases and J lost 2 bases. Germline V gene data show CDR1 as SGHDT and CDR2 as YYEEEE. The length of the CDR3 is 15 residues. The CDR3 spells CASSFGQEATYEQYF. In DNA form, the CDR3 reads TGTGCCAGCAGCTTCGGACAGGAGGCTACCTACGAGCAGTACTTC.

In regard to this clonotype: A read error may produce the germline difference seen at one junction end. This sequence joins TRBV3-1 and TRBJ2-6; unclear D gene. Germline V gives CDR1 LGHDT, CDR2 YNNKEL (reference sequence). The CDR3 contains 16 residues. The DNA of the CDR3 is TGTGCCAGCAGGCAAGCCGGCGGCTCTGGGGCCAACGTCCTGACTTTC. This translates into CASRQAGGSGANVLTF.

This clonotype has only a few counts. In DNA, the CDR3 is TGTGCCAGCAGGGAGATGACAGGGCTAGCGACGGATACGCAGTATTTT. This encodes CASREMTGLATDTQYF. The chain joins TRBV5-6 to TRBJ2-3; perhaps TRBD1 as D (7 bases). Germline assignment: CDR1 SGHDT and CDR2 YYEEEE. Trimming took 5 bases from V and 6 from J, leaving 22 bases between them. The CDR3 runs 16 residues.

This chain uses TRBV27 with TRBJ2-3; TRBD2 matches at 11 bases. V lost 0 bases to trimming and J lost 3 bases; unmatched junction nucleotides: 5. CDR1 MNHEY and CDR2 SMNVEV come from the germline V gene (reference sequence). CDR3 length: 17 amino acids. The CDR3 DNA sequence: TGTGCCAGCAGTTTATCTACTAGCGGGGGAACGACAGATACGCAGTATTTT. This codes for CASSLSTSGGTTDTQYF.

The V gene is TRBV20-1, the J gene TRBJ2-5, with 8 positions matching TRBD1. Germline lookup yields CDR1 DFQATT and CDR2 SNEGSKA (reference sequence). V shed 2 bases, J shed 2 bases, and the junction held 4 bases outside the gene matches. The CDR3 sequence is 14 residues long. The DNA of the CDR3 is TGCAGTGCTAGACCCAGGGGGCTGCAAGAGACCCAGTACTTC. Residues: CSARPRGLQETQYF.

V usage is TRBV7-9 and J usage is TRBJ2-5; 7 bases match TRBD2. Germline assignment: CDR1 SEHNR and CDR2 FQNEAQ (reference sequence). Losses at the gene ends were 1 base for V and 1 base for J; bases not matched to a gene: 6. This CDR3 contains 16 residues. Here the CDR3 reads CASSLGVGGTQETQYF. The DNA for the CDR3 is TGTGCCAGCAGCTTAGGGGTCGGGGGGACCCAAGAGACCCAGTACTTC.

V and J are TRBV6-1 and TRBJ1-5; D perhaps matches TRBD1 (6 bases). The length of the CDR3 is 13 residues. V lost 7 bases and J lost 5, with 12 bases in between. Germline V gene lookup returns CDR1 MNHNS and CDR2 SASEGT. CDR3 sequence reads: CASNGAGDQPQHF. The CDR3 DNA follows: TGTGCCAGCAATGGGGCAGGGGATCAGCCCCAGCATTTT.

This rearrangement joins TRBV6-5 to TRBJ2-2; no clear D. This CDR3 contains 13 residues. Germline V gives CDR1 MNHEY, CDR2 SVGAGI. Trimming shortened V by 0 bases and J by 3 bases, and 2 bases separated the two germline ends. In nucleotides, the CDR3 is TGTGCCAGCAGTTACTCCCACACCGGGGAGCTGTTTTTT. It yields the protein CASSYSHTGELFF.

The V and J genes are TRBV3-1 and TRBJ2-3; D is unresolved. The CDR3 contains 13 residues. Germline values: CDR1 LGHDT, CDR2 YNNKEL (reference sequence). The germline V and J ends were trimmed by 6 bases and 1 base, with 8 bases remaining between them. This chain's CDR3 is CASRGFRTDTQYF. The CDR3, as DNA: TGTGCCAGCAGGGGGTTCCGCACAGATACGCAGTATTTT.

V and J are TRBV7-3 and TRBJ2-1; D not certain. With 5 bases removed from V and 3 bases from J, the gap between germline ends came to 14 bases. The CDR3 is 15 residues long. The V gene's germline CDR1 is SGHTA and CDR2 FQGTGA. This CDR3 is CASSPPDDNYNEQFF. CDR3 coding DNA: TGTGCCAGCAGCCCGCCAGACGACAACTACAATGAGCAGTTCTTC.